This TCR beta chain was sequenced in a study of neurological immune-mediated disorders (dated by TCRdb to about 2019). Background for the entire study: Using UMI-based sequencing, the study compared peripheral blood TCR-beta repertoires from patients with HTLV-I-associated myelopathy (HAM/TSP), patients with multiple sclerosis, and healthy controls. Longitudinal samples, technical triplicates and paired sorted CD4+ and CD8+ T-cell subsets, alongside PBMC samples, were included among the 106 TCR-beta libraries. The cohort included approximately 70 subjects: approximately 15 with HAM/TSP, around 34 with multiple sclerosis, and 20 healthy controls. Beyond this particular receptor, the publication reports: The highest TCR clonal expansion was observed in HAM/TSP patients, whereas the lowest was observed in MS patients, even when compared with healthy controls. No identical CDR3 amino acid sequences were found to be shared among expanded clones across subjects, suggesting that TCR-beta repertoires were private in all groups.

Unsorted PBMC libraries were generated from 2 million PBMCs stored in RNAlater at -80 °C until RNA extraction. PBMCs were separated from peripheral blood using Ficoll-Hypaque density gradient centrifugation and then cryopreserved in liquid nitrogen. This clonotype was counted many times. It lacks a known antigen. Per-base quality was not reported, and no clone a single base away is much larger than it. cDNA was synthesized by template-switch 5'RACE using a primer with a 10-nucleotide random unique molecular identifier that tagged each TCR transcript. Each sequencing run produced over 160 million TCR-beta sequences covering 15-18 subjects. Total RNA was extracted with the RNeasy kit. The KAPA Real-time Library Amplification kit was used to amplify TCR-beta VDJ regions with primers targeting the TCR constant region and the 5'RACE anchor. A first PCR added sample indexes and Illumina adaptors, after which a second PCR increased the library yield. After Ampure bead purification, the roughly 650 bp TCR product was size-selected on a 2% E-gel SizeSelection system. Before pooling, libraries had their quality checked on a Bioanalyzer, their concentration measured with Qubit, and their quantity determined with the Kapa Library Quantification kit. Libraries were sequenced paired-end 2 x 150 bp on an Illumina HiSeq 2500. To increase sequence diversity, 25-30% phiX was spiked into each library pool. Turning to the authors' computational methods: Quality-filtered reads were processed with the UMI-based MiGEC pipeline, which removed over 85% of raw TCR sequences during error correction. IMGT germline references were used for alignment of VDJ genes, and clonotypes were defined by a unique CDR3 amino acid sequence together with V-J genes. Clonal expansion, Shannon diversity, and CDR3 relatedness (CalcPairwiseDistances, ClusterSamples) were evaluated with VDJtools, and phylogenetic trees were built with CLCbio workbench. Using coefficient-of-variation modelling across technical triplicates, the study counted a clone as expanded if it had at least 8 unique UMIs. Through fastp at Q25 and MiXCR, TCRdb rebuilt clones from the public reads, retaining in-frame beta chains. Rows merge per CDR3 protein into single entries with the most common DNA and genes. What appears here as the V and J calls and clone size reflects TCRdb's work, not the paper's. The sample records some 20,000 distinct CDR3 sequences, 10% of which are singletons. The ten largest clones take up approximately 21% of the sample.

The TCR sequence derives from a woman aged 55-69 years with HTLV-1-associated myelopathy (HAM/TSP). Sequenced: PBMCs.

The sequence in DNA is TGCGCCAGCAGCTTGGACCACAGGGCCTCCTATGGCTACACCTTC. Its protein product is CASSLDHRASYGYTF. The chain is made from TRBV5-1 and TRBJ1-2; a tentative D match to TRBD1 spans 6 bases. The CDR3, cysteine through phenylalanine, is 15 amino acids long. The CDR3 DNA has 45 bases and is translated from base 1. V is reduced by 0 bases and J by 4 bases, leaving a spacing of 13 bases between them. CDR1 and CDR2 were assigned from the germline V gene as SGHRS and YFSETQ.